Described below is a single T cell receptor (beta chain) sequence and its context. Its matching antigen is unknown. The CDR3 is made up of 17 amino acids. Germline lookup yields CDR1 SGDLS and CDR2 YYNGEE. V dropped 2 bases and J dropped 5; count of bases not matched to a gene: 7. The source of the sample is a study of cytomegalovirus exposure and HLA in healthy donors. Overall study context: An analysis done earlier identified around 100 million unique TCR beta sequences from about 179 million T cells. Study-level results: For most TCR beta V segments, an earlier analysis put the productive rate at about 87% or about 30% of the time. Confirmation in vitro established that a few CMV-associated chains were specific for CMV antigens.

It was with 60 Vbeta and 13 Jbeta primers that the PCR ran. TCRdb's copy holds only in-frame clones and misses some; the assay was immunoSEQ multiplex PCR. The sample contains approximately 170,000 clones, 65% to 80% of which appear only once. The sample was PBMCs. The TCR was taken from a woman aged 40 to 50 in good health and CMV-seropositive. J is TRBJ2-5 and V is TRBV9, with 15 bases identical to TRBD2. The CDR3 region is CASSVGLAGGLVETQYF. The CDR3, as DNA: TGTGCCAGCAGCGTCGGACTAGCGGGGGGGTTGGTGGAGACCCAGTACTTC.